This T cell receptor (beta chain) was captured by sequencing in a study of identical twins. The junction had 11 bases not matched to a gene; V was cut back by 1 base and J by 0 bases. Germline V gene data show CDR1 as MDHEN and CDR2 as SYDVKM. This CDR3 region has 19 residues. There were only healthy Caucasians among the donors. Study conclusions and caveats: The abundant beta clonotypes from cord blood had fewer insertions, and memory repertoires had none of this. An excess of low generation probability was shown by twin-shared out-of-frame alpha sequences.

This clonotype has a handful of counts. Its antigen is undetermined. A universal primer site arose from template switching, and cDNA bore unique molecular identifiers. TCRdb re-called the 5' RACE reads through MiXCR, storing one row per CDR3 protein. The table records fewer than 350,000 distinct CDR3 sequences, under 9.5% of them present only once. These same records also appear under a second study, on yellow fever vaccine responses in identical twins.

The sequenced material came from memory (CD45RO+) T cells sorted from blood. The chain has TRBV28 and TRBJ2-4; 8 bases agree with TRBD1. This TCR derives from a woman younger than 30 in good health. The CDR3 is CASSLYPPTGDLAKNIQYF. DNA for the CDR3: TGTGCCAGCAGTTTATACCCTCCGACAGGGGACTTAGCCAAAAACATTCAGTACTTC.